One and the same sample provided the 7 T cell receptor beta chains below, sequenced in a study of blood T cell repertoires in COVID-19. Clones were read by immunoSEQ multiplex PCR, and TCRdb kept only the in-frame ones, dropping some. This sample has approximately 94,000 clones, with just over 90% found just once. Sequenced input: peripheral blood. The receptors originated from a woman aged 45-65 years in a cohort sampled during active COVID-19.

The chain carries TRBV19 and TRBJ1-6; a possible D gene is TRBD1 (5 bases). The V gene's germline CDR1 is LNHDA and CDR2 SQIVND (reference sequence). This CDR3 is 16 amino acids long. Trimming took off 3 bases at V and 5 bases at J, with 14 bases between the two ends. The CDR3 DNA reads as TGTGCCAGTAGTATCTCAGTGGGAGGGGATAATTCACCCCTCCACTTT. It codes for CASSISVGGDNSPLHF.

The V and J genes are TRBV4-1 and TRBJ2-2, with 7 positions matching TRBD1. The V segment lost 1 base and the J segment 10 bases; nucleotides outside the gene matches: 9. The CDR3 has 15 amino acids. Germline V gene lookup returns CDR1 MGHRA and CDR2 YSYEKL. CDR3 region: CASSQGAGGWEELFF. The CDR3 nucleotides read TGCGCCAGCAGCCAAGGGGCAGGGGGATGGGAGGAGCTGTTTTTT.

J is TRBJ1-1 and V is TRBV28, with 9 bases aligning to TRBD1. The J segment lost 5 bases and the V segment lost 7 bases, leaving 8 bases of the junction unmatched. Germline V lookup: CDR1 MDHEN, CDR2 SYDVKM. This CDR3 spans 14 amino acids. CDR3 bases: TGTGCCAGCACTGAACAGGGGGCCCGGACTGAAGCTTTCTTT. It translates to CASTEQGARTEAFF.

V is TRBV19 and J is TRBJ2-5; 9 bases fit TRBD1. Losses at the gene ends were 5 bases for V and 7 bases for J; bases not matched to a gene: 5. The CDR3 is 13 amino acids. Per germline, CDR1 LNHDA and CDR2 SQIVND (reference sequence). The CDR3 protein is CASSQGQGTTQYF. The CDR3 DNA reads as TGTGCCAGTAGTCAGGGACAGGGTACGACCCAGTACTTC.

CDR3 residues: CASSMGGYSNQPQHF. The CDR3 DNA sequence: TGTGCCAGTAGTATGGGGGGGTATAGCAATCAGCCCCAGCATTTT. The chain recombines TRBV19 with TRBJ1-5, with a tentative D call TRBD1 (5 bases). Germline lookup yields CDR1 LNHDA and CDR2 SQIVND (reference sequence). The CDR3 spans 15 residues. Trimming cost V 3 bases and J 0 bases, with 9 bases left between them.

The sample holds one count of this clone. The chain has TRBV5-1 and TRBJ1-2; TRBD1 is a possible D gene (6 bases). The CDR3 consists of 15 residues. The germline V gene has CDR1 SGHRS and CDR2 YFSETQ. Trimming removed 0 bases from V and 7 bases from J, with 16 bases in between. DNA for the CDR3: TGCGCCAGCAGCTTGGATATCAGGGGAGAGGTTGGCTACACCTTC. Protein product: CASSLDIRGEVGYTF.

The chain uses TRBV27 and TRBJ2-7, with D maybe TRBD1 (7 bases). The CDR3 runs 17 residues. Trimming stripped 6 bases from V and 7 bases from J, with 28 bases between. Per germline, CDR1 MNHEY and CDR2 SMNVEV (reference sequence). The CDR3 region has the DNA TGTGCCAGCAGCCTACGTAGCAAGGCGGGACAGAGTGGGGAGCAGTACTTC. Protein product: CASSLRSKAGQSGEQYF.